What follows are 20 T cell receptor beta chains derived from one specimen sequenced in a study of patients and donors after allogeneic stem cell transplantation (dated by TCRdb to the early 2020s). Libraries were prepared through RT-PCR. Sequencer: NextSeq 550. TCRdb reran the public reads through fastp at Q25 and MiXCR, keeping productive beta chains. Rows with one shared CDR3 protein collapse into an entry with the most common genes and DNA. For this sample the table gives over 150,000 distinct CDR3 sequences, of which about 32% were detected only once. 3.2% of the sample is held by the ten biggest clonotypes. The sample comprised blood, either unsorted or a sorted T cell fraction (not recorded which). The source of these receptors is a human donor who was either an allogeneic HSCT recipient or a stem cell or donor lymphocyte infusion donor (not recorded which). It is not recorded whose cells these are; they may come from a transplant donor.

This clonotype was detected only a few times. V is TRBV9 and J is TRBJ1-1; D is perhaps TRBD1 (5 bases). The V gene's germline CDR1 is SGDLS and CDR2 YYNGEE. The V and J ends lost 0 bases and 5 bases respectively, with 8 bases between them. The CDR3 runs to 13 residues. Here the CDR3 reads CASSVGDWTEAFF. CDR3 nucleotide sequence: TGTGCCAGCAGCGTAGGGGACTGGACTGAAGCTTTCTTT.

This clonotype came up a few times. The V and J genes are TRBV20-1 and TRBJ2-7; possible D gene TRBD2, 5 bases. Germline CDR1 DFQATT, CDR2 SNEGSKA (reference sequence). CDR3 length equals 13 residues. The V and J ends lost 4 bases and 3 bases respectively, with 13 bases between them. CDR3 bases: TGCAGTGCTAATGCTGAGGGTAGCTACGAGCAGTACTTC. It yields the protein CSANAEGSYEQYF.

This chain links TRBV4-2 with TRBJ2-1; 10 bases match TRBD2. The CDR3 has 16 residues. J gave up 3 bases and V 0 bases, and 2 bases lay outside the gene matches. Per germline, CDR1 LGHNA and CDR2 YNFKEQ. The CDR3 nucleotides read TGTGCCAGCAGCCAAGACGCTAGCGGGAGCTACAATGAGCAGTTCTTC. Protein product: CASSQDASGSYNEQFF.

This chain uses TRBV7-9 with TRBJ1-2; TRBD1 is a possible D gene (6 bases). V was shortened by 1 base and J by 6 bases, with 12 bases between the two germline ends. The CDR3 covers 14 residues. Germline CDR1 SEHNR, CDR2 FQNEAQ (reference sequence). The DNA of the CDR3 is TGTGCCAGCAGCTTAGGAGGGGGAGGCGATGGCTACACCTTC. This codes for CASSLGGGGDGYTF.

This clonotype was observed at least ten times. The CDR3 protein is CSASGRRLNYGYTF. The CDR3 coding sequence is TGCAGTGCTAGTGGCCGCCGCCTAAACTATGGCTACACCTTC. The rearrangement uses TRBV20-1 and TRBJ1-2; D unclear. Trimming took 3 bases from V and 2 from J, leaving 13 bases between them. The CDR3 covers 14 residues. Germline CDR1 reads DFQATT; CDR2 reads SNEGSKA (reference sequence).

J is TRBJ2-7 and V is TRBV28; TRBD2 might be the D (5 bases). The CDR3 has 16 amino acids. Germline CDR1 and CDR2: MDHEN and SYDVKM. The V end lost 4 bases, the J end lost 0 bases, and 16 bases lay between the germline ends. The CDR3 coding sequence is TGTGCCAGCAGTTCTCTAGGAGCGGCTAGCTCCTACGAGCAGTACTTC. Its protein is CASSSLGAASSYEQYF.

In this sample, this clonotype turned up a few times. This chain links TRBV27 with TRBJ2-3, with 7 bases fitting TRBD2. The V gene's germline CDR1 is MNHEY and CDR2 SMNVEV (reference sequence). The trim removed 3 bases at V and 6 bases at J, leaving 6 bases unmatched. The CDR3 is 14 amino acids. The CDR3 sequence: CASSLRGLLDTQYF. CDR3 in DNA: TGTGCCAGCAGTTTGCGGGGGTTGTTGGATACGCAGTATTTT.

CDR3 in amino acids: CASSAGQPGTRYF. The CDR3 DNA follows: TGTGCCAGCAGTGCCGGACAGCCTGGCACGCGGTACTTC. The chain recombines TRBV27 with TRBJ2-7; possibly TRBD1 for D (6 bases). Germline V gene lookup returns CDR1 MNHEY and CDR2 SMNVEV (reference sequence). The CDR3 consists of 13 residues. Trimming took 5 bases from V and 12 from J, leaving 20 bases between them.

This clonotype has only a few counts. The chain has TRBV12-3 or TRBV12-4 and TRBJ1-5, with no clear D. Between the trimmed V and J ends, which lost 6 bases and 2 bases, there was a span of 17 bases. The length of the CDR3 is 16 residues. The CDR3: CASSLFAVSGNQPQHF. The CDR3 nucleotides read TGTGCCAGCAGCCTGTTTGCGGTCTCCGGCAATCAGCCCCAGCATTTT.

This clonotype was recorded many times. The junction shows a germline mismatch at one end, possibly a read error. The chain is built from TRBV5-1 and TRBJ2-3, with D possibly TRBD2 on 6 matching bases. This CDR3 region has 13 residues. CDR1 is SGHRS and CDR2 is YFSETQ in the germline V gene. The CDR3: CASSLAGTDTQYF. The CDR3 nucleotides read TGTGCCAGCAGCTTAGCGGGCACAGATACGCAGTATTTT.

The CDR3 protein is CSSEGGQDSYNEQFF. The DNA for the CDR3 is TGCAGCTCAGAGGGGGGACAGGACTCCTACAATGAGCAGTTCTTC. The chain links TRBV29-1 to TRBJ2-1, with 8 bases identical to TRBD1. CDR3 length equals 15 residues. Germline trimming cut 8 bases from V and 0 bases from J; bases unmatched to any gene: 9. The germline CDR1 and CDR2 sequences are SQVTM and ANQGSEA.

This clonotype was recorded many times. The chain recombines TRBV4-2 with TRBJ1-1, with D hard to call. The CDR3 has 15 residues. Looked up from germline, CDR1 is LGHNA and CDR2 is YNFKEQ. V dropped 4 bases and J dropped 1 base, with 13 bases sitting between them. The CDR3 coding sequence is TGTGCCAGCAGCCCAAGGGTTGGCTCGAACACTGAAGCTTTCTTT. Its protein is CASSPRVGSNTEAFF.

There are a few counts of this clonotype. V usage is TRBV4-3 and J usage is TRBJ2-7; D may be TRBD1 (6 bases). The CDR3 runs 15 residues. The V end lost 0 bases, the J end lost 6 bases, and 15 bases lay between the germline ends. CDR1 and CDR2 from the germline V gene are LGHNA and YSLEER. The DNA for the CDR3 is TGCGCCAGCAGCCAAGATCGGACAGTCCCCTCCGAGCAGTACTTC. Translated: CASSQDRTVPSEQYF.

This clonotype was picked up many times. The V and J genes are TRBV7-9 and TRBJ1-2; D ambiguous. Germline V gives CDR1 SEHNR, CDR2 FQNEAQ (reference sequence). CDR3 length: 13 residues. Trimming stripped 5 bases from V and 4 bases from J, with 11 bases between. CDR3 sequence: CASSRDYSYGYTF. The CDR3 DNA sequence: TGTGCCAGCAGCAGGGATTATTCCTATGGCTACACCTTC.

The J gene is TRBJ2-2, the V gene TRBV20-1; tentative D call: TRBD1 (5 bases). Germline CDR1 reads DFQATT; CDR2 reads SNEGSKA (reference sequence). The CDR3 totals 13 residues. Trimming pared 1 base from V and 7 bases from J, leaving 10 bases between. In nucleotides, the CDR3 is TGCAGTGCTAGAGGGCCAGGGCGCGGGGAGCTGTTTTTT. Protein product: CSARGPGRGELFF.

The J gene is TRBJ1-5, the V gene TRBV7-8; D may be TRBD1 (6 bases). This CDR3 spans 19 amino acids. Germline CDR1 reads SGHVS; CDR2 reads FQNEAQ. Trimming pared 3 bases from V and 2 bases from J, leaving 23 bases between. The CDR3 DNA follows: TGTGCCAGCAGCTTGGCGGGACACGTGGGTATATTTGGCAATCAGCCCCAGCATTTT. Its translation: CASSLAGHVGIFGNQPQHF.

This clonotype was seen a few times. The gene calls are TRBV5-1 and TRBJ1-2; TRBD1 matches at 10 bases. The V gene's germline CDR1 is SGHRS and CDR2 YFSETQ. Losses at the gene ends were 5 bases for V and 9 bases for J; bases not matched to a gene: 10. The CDR3 totals 14 residues. CDR3 loop: CASRPRTGGSSYTF. The CDR3 coding sequence is TGCGCCAGCAGACCCCGGACAGGGGGTAGTAGCTACACCTTC.

This clonotype was seen a few times. The rearrangement joins TRBV7-6 to TRBJ1-1, with unresolved D. From germline, CDR1 is SGHVS and CDR2 FNYEAQ. CDR3 length: 15 amino acids. V shed 3 bases and J shed 6 bases, with 17 bases lying between them. As DNA, the CDR3 is TGTGCCAGCAGCTTGTTGACGGGGAACGCGGCTGAAGCTTTCTTT. It codes for CASSLLTGNAAEAFF.

At least ten counts were recorded for this clonotype. The chain combines TRBV15 with TRBJ2-1, with a possible D match to TRBD1 (6 bases). The CDR3 contains 13 residues. Germline-derived CDR1 and CDR2 are LNHNV and YYDKDF (reference sequence). V dropped 3 bases and J dropped 9 bases, with 12 bases sitting between them. The CDR3 DNA is TGTGCCACCAGCAGCGGACAGACTATTGAGCAGTTCTTC. Translated, it gives CATSSGQTIEQFF.

The gene calls are TRBV6-2 or TRBV6-3 and TRBJ1-1; D is perhaps TRBD1 (5 bases). Deletions cut 5 bases from V and 11 bases from J, with 12 bases between. Germline V gives CDR1 MNHEY, CDR2 SVGEGT. The CDR3 has 11 residues. This chain's CDR3 is CASSPGADAFF. As DNA, the CDR3 is TGTGCCAGCAGTCCCGGGGCGGATGCTTTCTTT.